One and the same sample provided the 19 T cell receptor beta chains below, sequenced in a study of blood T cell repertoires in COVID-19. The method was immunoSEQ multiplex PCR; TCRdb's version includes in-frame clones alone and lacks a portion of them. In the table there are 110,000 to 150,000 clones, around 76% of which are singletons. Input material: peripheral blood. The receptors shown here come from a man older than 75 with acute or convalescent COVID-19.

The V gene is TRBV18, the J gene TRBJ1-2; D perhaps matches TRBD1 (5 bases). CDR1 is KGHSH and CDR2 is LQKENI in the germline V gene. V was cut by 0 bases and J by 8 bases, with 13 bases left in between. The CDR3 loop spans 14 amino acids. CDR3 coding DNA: TGTGCCAGCTCACCACCGACAGCCGTCGGGGGCTACACCTTC. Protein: CASSPPTAVGGYTF.

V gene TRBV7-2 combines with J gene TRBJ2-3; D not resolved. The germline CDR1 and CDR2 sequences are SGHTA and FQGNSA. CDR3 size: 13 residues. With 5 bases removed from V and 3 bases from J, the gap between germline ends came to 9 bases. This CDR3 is CASSLAWTDTQYF. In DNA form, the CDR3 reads TGTGCCAGCAGCCTGGCCTGGACAGATACGCAGTATTTT.

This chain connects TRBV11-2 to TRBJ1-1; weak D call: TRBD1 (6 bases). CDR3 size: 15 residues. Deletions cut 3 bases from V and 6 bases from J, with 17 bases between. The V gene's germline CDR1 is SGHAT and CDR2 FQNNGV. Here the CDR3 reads CASSLRGGAGAEAFF. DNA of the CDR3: TGTGCCAGCAGCTTGCGGGGGGGGGCAGGAGCTGAAGCTTTCTTT. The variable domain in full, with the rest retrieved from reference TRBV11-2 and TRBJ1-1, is EAGVAQSPRYKIIEKRQSVAFWCNPISGHATLYWYQQILGQGPKLLIQFQNNGVVDDSQLPKDRFSAERLKGVDSTLKIQPAKLEDSAVYLCASSLRGGAGAEAFFGQGTRLTVV.

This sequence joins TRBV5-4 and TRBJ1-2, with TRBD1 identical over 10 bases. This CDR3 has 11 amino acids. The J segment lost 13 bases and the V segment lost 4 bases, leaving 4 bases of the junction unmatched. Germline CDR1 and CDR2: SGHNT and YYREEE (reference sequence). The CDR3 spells CASSKDRGITF. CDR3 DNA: TGTGCCAGCAGCAAGGACAGGGGGATCACCTTC.

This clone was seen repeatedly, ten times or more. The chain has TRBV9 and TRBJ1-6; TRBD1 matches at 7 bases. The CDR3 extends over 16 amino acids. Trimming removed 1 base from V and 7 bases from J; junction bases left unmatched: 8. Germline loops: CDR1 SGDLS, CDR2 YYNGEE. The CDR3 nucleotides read TGTGCCAGCAGCGTAACTGGGGACAGTCGGAATTCACCCCTCCACTTT. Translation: CASSVTGDSRNSPLHF.

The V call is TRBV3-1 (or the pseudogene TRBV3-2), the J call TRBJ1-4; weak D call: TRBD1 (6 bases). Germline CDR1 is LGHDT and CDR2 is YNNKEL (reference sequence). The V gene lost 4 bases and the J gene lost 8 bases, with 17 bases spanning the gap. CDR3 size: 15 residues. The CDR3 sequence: CASSLRGGFYEKLFF. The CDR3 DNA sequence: TGTGCCAGCAGCCTGCGGGGGGGCTTTTACGAAAAACTGTTTTTT.

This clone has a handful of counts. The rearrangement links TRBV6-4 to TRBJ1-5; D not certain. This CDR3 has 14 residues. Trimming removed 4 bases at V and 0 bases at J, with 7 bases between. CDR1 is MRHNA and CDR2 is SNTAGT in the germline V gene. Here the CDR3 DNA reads TGTGCCAGCAGTGTGGAGCATAGCAATCAGCCCCAGCATTTT. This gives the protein CASSVEHSNQPQHF.

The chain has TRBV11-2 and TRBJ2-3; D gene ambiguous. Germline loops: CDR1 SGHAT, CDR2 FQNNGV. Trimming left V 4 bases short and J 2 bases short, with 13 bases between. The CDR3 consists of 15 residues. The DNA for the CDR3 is TGTGCCAGCAGCTCATTCCCCGCGGTCACAGATACGCAGTATTTT. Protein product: CASSSFPAVTDTQYF.

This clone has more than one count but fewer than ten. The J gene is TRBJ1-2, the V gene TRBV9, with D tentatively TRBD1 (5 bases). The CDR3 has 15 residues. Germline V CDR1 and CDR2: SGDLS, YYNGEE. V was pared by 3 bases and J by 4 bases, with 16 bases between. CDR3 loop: CASSGETAWGYGYTF. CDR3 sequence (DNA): TGTGCCAGCAGCGGTGAGACAGCCTGGGGCTATGGCTACACCTTC.

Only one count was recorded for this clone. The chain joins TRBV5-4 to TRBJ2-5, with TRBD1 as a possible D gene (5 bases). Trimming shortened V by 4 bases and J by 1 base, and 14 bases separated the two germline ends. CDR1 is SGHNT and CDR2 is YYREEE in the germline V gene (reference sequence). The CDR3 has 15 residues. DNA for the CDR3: TGTGCCAGCAGCGGGGCAACACAGGCCCAAGAGACCCAGTACTTC. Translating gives CASSGATQAQETQYF.

The CDR3 bases are TGTGCCAGCAGCCCGGACAGGGAAACGCAGTATTTT. Protein sequence: CASSPDRETQYF. The rearrangement links TRBV7-2 to TRBJ2-3; 8 bases are shared with TRBD1. Germline V gene sequence: CDR1 SGHTA, CDR2 FQGNSA. The CDR3 loop spans 12 amino acids. With 5 bases clipped from V and 9 bases from J, the junction kept 4 bases outside the gene matches.

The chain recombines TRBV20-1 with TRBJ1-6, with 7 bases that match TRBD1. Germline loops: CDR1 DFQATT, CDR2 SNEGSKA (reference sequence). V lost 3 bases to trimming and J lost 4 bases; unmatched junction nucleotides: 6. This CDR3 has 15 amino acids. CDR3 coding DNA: TGCAGTGCTAGTAACTCGGGACAGTATAATTCACCCCTCCACTTT. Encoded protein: CSASNSGQYNSPLHF.

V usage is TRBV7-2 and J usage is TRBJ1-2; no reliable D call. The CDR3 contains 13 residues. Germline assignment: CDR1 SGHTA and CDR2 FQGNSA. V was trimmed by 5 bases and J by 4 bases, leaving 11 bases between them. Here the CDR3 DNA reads TGTGCCAGCAGCCCTATCAGGTCCTATGGCTACACCTTC. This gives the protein CASSPIRSYGYTF. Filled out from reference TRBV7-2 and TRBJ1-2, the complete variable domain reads GAGVSQSPSNKVTEKGKDVELRCDPISGHTALYWYRQSLGQGLEFLIYFQGNSAPDKSGLPSDRFSAERTGGSVSTLTIQRTQQEDSAVYLCASSPIRSYGYTFGSGTRLTVV.

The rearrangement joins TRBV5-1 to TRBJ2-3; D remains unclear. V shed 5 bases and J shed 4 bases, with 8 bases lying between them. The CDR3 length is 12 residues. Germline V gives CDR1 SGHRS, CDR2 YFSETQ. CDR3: CASRENADTQYF. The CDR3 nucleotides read TGCGCCAGCAGGGAGAATGCAGATACGCAGTATTTT.

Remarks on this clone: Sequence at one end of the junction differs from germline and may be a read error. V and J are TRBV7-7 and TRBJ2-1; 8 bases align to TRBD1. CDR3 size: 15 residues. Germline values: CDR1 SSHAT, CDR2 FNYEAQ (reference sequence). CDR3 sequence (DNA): TGTGCTAGCAGCTTAGGGACAGGCCCTAACAATGAGCAGTTCTTC. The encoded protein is CASSLGTGPNNEQFF.

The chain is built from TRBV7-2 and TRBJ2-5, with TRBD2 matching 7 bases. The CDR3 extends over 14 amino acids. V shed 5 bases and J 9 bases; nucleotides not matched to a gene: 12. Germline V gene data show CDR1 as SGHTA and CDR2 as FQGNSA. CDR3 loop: CASSPERGWGAQYF. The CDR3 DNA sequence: TGTGCCAGCAGCCCAGAGCGGGGTTGGGGGGCCCAGTACTTC. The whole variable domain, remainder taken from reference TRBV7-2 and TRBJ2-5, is GAGVSQSPSNKVTEKGKDVELRCDPISGHTALYWYRQSLGQGLEFLIYFQGNSAPDKSGLPSDRFSAERTGGSVSTLTIQRTQQEDSAVYLCASSPERGWGAQYFGPGTRLLVL.

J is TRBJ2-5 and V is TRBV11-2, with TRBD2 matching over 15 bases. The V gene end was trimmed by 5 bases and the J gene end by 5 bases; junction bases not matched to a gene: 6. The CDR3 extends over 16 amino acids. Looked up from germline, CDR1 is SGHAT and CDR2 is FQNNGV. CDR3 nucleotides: TGTGCCAGCAGCCCGTGGACTAGCGGGGGGGCGGAGACCCAGTACTTC. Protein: CASSPWTSGGAETQYF.

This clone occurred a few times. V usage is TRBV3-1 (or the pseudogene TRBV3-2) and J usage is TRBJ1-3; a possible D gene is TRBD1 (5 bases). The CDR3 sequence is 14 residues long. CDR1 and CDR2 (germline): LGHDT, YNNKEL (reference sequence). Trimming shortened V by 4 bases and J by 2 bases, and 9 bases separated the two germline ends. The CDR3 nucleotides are TGTGCCAGCAGCCGAACAGGCCCTGGAAACACCATATATTTT. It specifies CASSRTGPGNTIYF.

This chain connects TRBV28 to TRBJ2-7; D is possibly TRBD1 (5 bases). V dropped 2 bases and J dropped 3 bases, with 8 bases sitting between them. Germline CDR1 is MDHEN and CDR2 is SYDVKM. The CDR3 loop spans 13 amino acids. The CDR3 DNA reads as TGTGCCAGCAGTTTAGGCAGGGACTACGAGCAGTACTTC. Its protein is CASSLGRDYEQYF.